Shown below are 27 T cell receptor beta chains from a single sample sequenced in a study of shared clonotypes between healthy human individuals. Generated by immunoSEQ multiplex PCR, the TCRdb table keeps only in-frame clones and is missing some. Of millions of clones detected, roughly 91% appear once; the ten largest clones hold more than 1.5%. CD45RO-negative cells were positively selected for CCR7, leaving out terminally differentiated effector memory CD45RA+ cells. Sequenced sample: naive CD8+ T cells from PBMCs. These receptors were taken from a man between 18 and 29 years old in good health. Some clones in this sample may be carry-over from other donors' samples.

This clone showed up just once. This chain connects TRBV7-9 to TRBJ2-7; TRBD1 is a possible D gene (7 bases). The V gene lost 5 bases and the J gene lost 5 bases, with 28 bases spanning the gap. CDR3 length: 18 residues. The germline CDR1 and CDR2 sequences are SEHNR and FQNEAQ (reference sequence). CDR3 sequence (DNA): TGTGCCAGCAGCCCCCGGCAGGGGGGTTTTGCTCGGGGGCACGAGCAGTACTTC. Translation: CASSPRQGGFARGHEQYF.

This chain links TRBV7-2 with TRBJ1-2, with D unclear. Germline-derived CDR1 and CDR2 are SGHTA and FQGNSA. The V end lost 4 bases, the J end lost 4 bases, and 4 bases lay between the germline ends. The CDR3 is 11 residues long. The CDR3 spells CASSSIYGYTF. For the CDR3, the DNA is TGTGCCAGCAGCTCAATCTATGGCTACACCTTC.

J is TRBJ2-3 and V is TRBV11-2; no definite D call. The CDR3 is made up of 13 amino acids. Per germline, CDR1 SGHAT and CDR2 FQNNGV. Trimming took off 3 bases at V and 2 bases at J, with 6 bases between the two ends. The CDR3 bases are TGTGCCAGCAGCTTCTTCGTCACAGATACGCAGTATTTT. Encoded protein: CASSFFVTDTQYF.

The CDR3, as DNA: TGCAGCGTTCAAGGGGGACAGACTCTATACGAGCAGTACTTC. Encoded protein: CSVQGGQTLYEQYF. The chain carries TRBV29-1 and TRBJ2-7; TRBD1 matches 7 bases. The CDR3 runs 14 residues. Germline trimming cut 5 bases from V and 4 bases from J; bases unmatched to any gene: 11. The V gene's germline CDR1 is SQVTM and CDR2 ANQGSEA.

This chain links TRBV7-9 with TRBJ2-7; no firm D call. From germline, CDR1 is SEHNR and CDR2 FQNEAQ (reference sequence). V shed 2 bases and J shed 0 bases, with 5 bases lying between them. CDR3 length equals 13 residues. CDR3 region: CASSLQRSYEQYF. Written as DNA, the CDR3 is TGTGCCAGCAGCTTACAGCGCTCCTACGAGCAGTACTTC.

The chain is built from TRBV6-6 and TRBJ2-5; 10 bases fit TRBD2. The J call may be faulty, since TRBJ2-7 better matches the DNA end. Germline-derived CDR1 and CDR2 are MNHNY and SVGAGI (reference sequence). The CDR3 has 15 amino acids. The CDR3 nucleotides read TGTGCCAGCAGTTACTCACCTAGCGGGAGCTACGAGCAGTACTTC. Translation: CASSYSPSGSYEQYF.

The chain links TRBV27 to TRBJ1-2; D remains ambiguous. Germline lookup yields CDR1 MNHEY and CDR2 SMNVEV (reference sequence). This CDR3 is built from 14 residues. V lost 5 bases and J lost 7, with 17 bases in between. The CDR3 DNA reads TGTGCCAGCAGTCCCCTTGGGGAGGCGGGTGGCTACACCTTC. Translating gives CASSPLGEAGGYTF.

The chain has TRBV11-2 and TRBJ2-5; 9 bases fit TRBD1. Unmatched junction bases numbered 4, after V lost 3 bases and J lost 5 bases. The CDR3 covers 14 residues. The germline CDR1 and CDR2 sequences are SGHAT and FQNNGV. Here the CDR3 reads CASSFWDREETQYF. The DNA of the CDR3 is TGTGCCAGCAGCTTTTGGGACAGGGAGGAGACCCAGTACTTC.

The chain recombines TRBV10-3 with TRBJ2-1; tentative D call: TRBD2 (5 bases). Trimming pared 10 bases from V and 8 bases from J, leaving 15 bases between. The CDR3 consists of 12 residues. Looked up from germline, CDR1 is ENHRY and CDR2 is SYGVKD. The CDR3 DNA is TGTGCCACCTCCCGGGGAATCGATGAGCAGTTCTTC. Protein product: CATSRGIDEQFF.

The chain employs TRBV19 and TRBJ2-7; possible D gene TRBD2, 6 bases. V shed 8 bases and J shed 0 bases, with 11 bases lying between them. Germline lookup yields CDR1 LNHDA and CDR2 SQIVND (reference sequence). The CDR3 length is 13 residues. The CDR3, as DNA: TGTGCCAGTCGGGGGAGAGACTCCTACGAGCAGTACTTC. It is translated as CASRGRDSYEQYF.

This chain joins TRBV4-1 and TRBJ2-1; TRBD2 aligns across 8 bases. Germline V gene lookup returns CDR1 MGHRA and CDR2 YSYEKL. The CDR3 has 17 amino acids. V lost 0 bases to trimming and J lost 2 bases; unmatched junction nucleotides: 6. CDR3 residues: CASSQDETSATYNEQFF. CDR3 nucleotide sequence: TGCGCCAGCAGCCAAGATGAGACTAGCGCGACCTACAATGAGCAGTTCTTC.

J is TRBJ2-2 and V is TRBV27; possibly TRBD1 for D (6 bases). The CDR3 sequence is 16 residues long. Trimming left V 2 bases short and J 2 bases short, with 12 bases between. Germline CDR1 and CDR2: MNHEY and SMNVEV (reference sequence). CDR3 coding DNA: TGTGCCAGCAGTTTAGGGGCAGGGGCTAACACCGGGGAGCTGTTTTTT. Residues: CASSLGAGANTGELFF.

The chain is built from TRBV4-2 and TRBJ2-3; TRBD2 matches at 13 bases. V was clipped by 1 base and J by 7 bases; unmatched bases: 2. CDR1 and CDR2 from the germline V gene are LGHNA and YNFKEQ. This CDR3 has 15 residues. CDR3 loop: CASSQGLAGGYTQYF. DNA for the CDR3: TGTGCCAGCAGCCAAGGACTAGCGGGAGGATATACGCAGTATTTT.

Comments on this clone: The same CDR3 is also encoded by other DNA sequences in this sample. The chain employs TRBV28 and TRBJ2-1; D not resolved. The CDR3 consists of 11 residues. Germline assignment: CDR1 MDHEN and CDR2 SYDVKM. The V and J ends lost 5 bases and 5 bases respectively, with 4 bases between them. The CDR3 DNA is TGTGCCAGCAGTCTGAACAATGAGCAGTTCTTC. This gives the protein CASSLNNEQFF.

A word on this clone: Other DNA sequences within the sample encode an identical CDR3. The chain employs TRBV11-2 and TRBJ2-3; tentatively, D is TRBD1 (5 bases). The V and J ends lost 4 bases and 5 bases respectively, with 7 bases between them. Germline-derived CDR1 and CDR2 are SGHAT and FQNNGV. There are 12 residues in the CDR3. The CDR3 loop is CASSSRVDTQYF. In nucleotides, the CDR3 is TGTGCCAGCAGCTCCAGGGTAGATACGCAGTATTTT.

The gene calls are TRBV6-5 and TRBJ2-2, with D hard to call. Germline V gene lookup returns CDR1 MNHEY and CDR2 SVGAGI. The CDR3 is made up of 11 amino acids. V lost 6 bases and J 7 bases, leaving 6 bases between the germline ends. The CDR3 nucleotides read TGTGCCAGCAGGACCCTCGGGGAGCTGTTTTTT. Translated: CASRTLGELFF.

The chain links TRBV4-2 to TRBJ2-7, with D unclear. The CDR3 sequence is 12 residues long. CDR1 and CDR2 from the germline V gene are LGHNA and YNFKEQ. Trimming stripped 4 bases from V and 4 bases from J, with 8 bases between. CDR3: CASSLRGYEQYF. The CDR3 DNA follows: TGTGCCAGCAGCCTGCGTGGATACGAGCAGTACTTC.

V usage is TRBV6-6 and J usage is TRBJ2-7; 9 bases are shared with TRBD1. The CDR3 spans 14 residues. Per germline, CDR1 MNHNY and CDR2 SVGAGI (reference sequence). V lost 6 bases and J lost 4; bases outside the gene matches: 7. The CDR3: CASRGDRVPYEQYF. In nucleotides, the CDR3 is TGTGCCAGCAGGGGGGACAGGGTCCCTTACGAGCAGTACTTC.

The chain has TRBV29-1 and TRBJ2-1; D tentatively fits TRBD1 or TRBD2 (5 bases each). V lost 6 bases to trimming and J lost 8 bases, with 20 bases between them. Per the germline V gene, CDR1 is SQVTM and CDR2 is ANQGSEA. This CDR3 has 14 residues. The CDR3: CSVREWGSGHEQFF. DNA of the CDR3: TGCAGCGTACGAGAGTGGGGTTCGGGGCATGAGCAGTTCTTC.

V is TRBV7-9 and J is TRBJ2-1; 12 positions agree with TRBD1. V lost 3 bases to trimming and J lost 8 bases; unmatched junction nucleotides: 5. From germline, CDR1 is SEHNR and CDR2 FQNEAQ (reference sequence). This CDR3 has 15 amino acids. CDR3 in amino acids: CASSLRDRGLHEQFF. The CDR3 nucleotides read TGTGCCAGCAGCTTGAGGGACAGGGGGCTACATGAGCAGTTCTTC.

The chain carries TRBV4-1 and TRBJ2-7; D is possibly TRBD2 (7 bases). The V and J ends lost 0 bases and 6 bases respectively, with 12 bases between them. The germline gives CDR1 MGHRA, CDR2 YSYEKL. The CDR3 has 14 residues. The CDR3 protein is CASSQEWRGLEQYF. The CDR3 DNA sequence: TGCGCCAGCAGCCAAGAGTGGCGGGGGCTCGAGCAGTACTTC.

The V gene is TRBV19, the J gene TRBJ2-4; 12 nucleotides agree with TRBD2. CDR1 LNHDA and CDR2 SQIVND come from the germline V gene (reference sequence). V was pared by 3 bases and J by 7 bases, with 10 bases of the junction left unmatched. The CDR3 is 17 amino acids. The CDR3 DNA reads TGTGCCAGTAGTATGGGACTAGCGGGCATCAGGGGGAACATTCAGTACTTC. Amino acids: CASSMGLAGIRGNIQYF.

The V gene is TRBV7-2, the J gene TRBJ2-5, with D possibly matching TRBD2 (6 bases). V lost 5 bases and J lost 4, with 17 bases in between. CDR1 is SGHTA, CDR2 FQGNSA, per germline. The CDR3 totals 15 residues. Here the CDR3 DNA reads TGTGCCAGCAGCCGTTCAGGCCTAGCGCGAGAGACCCAGTACTTC. Protein sequence: CASSRSGLARETQYF.

V is TRBV9 and J is TRBJ2-2; no reliable D call. The CDR3 has 15 amino acids. The V end lost 0 bases, the J end lost 1 base, and 7 bases lay between the germline ends. The germline gives CDR1 SGDLS, CDR2 YYNGEE. CDR3 amino acids: CASSVGRMNTGELFF. CDR3 coding DNA: TGTGCCAGCAGCGTAGGACGGATGAACACCGGGGAGCTGTTTTTT.

V is TRBV20-1 and J is TRBJ2-1, with D unresolved. The V gene lost 4 bases and the J gene lost 10 bases, with 11 bases spanning the gap. The CDR3 spans 11 residues. CDR1 DFQATT and CDR2 SNEGSKA come from the germline V gene (reference sequence). This CDR3 is CSAIGGLEQFF. In DNA, the CDR3 is TGCAGTGCTATAGGTGGCCTCGAGCAGTTCTTC.

The chain recombines TRBV28 with TRBJ2-1; 9 positions agree with TRBD1. The germline V gene encodes CDR1 MDHEN and CDR2 SYDVKM. The CDR3 extends over 16 amino acids. J lost 7 bases, V lost 3 bases, and 10 bases had no gene match. The CDR3 loop is CASSFEPQGAWNEQFF. The CDR3 region has the DNA TGTGCCAGCAGTTTCGAGCCACAGGGGGCATGGAATGAGCAGTTCTTC.

The chain recombines TRBV13 with TRBJ2-7, with D tentatively TRBD1 (6 bases). CDR1 is PRHDT and CDR2 is FYEKMQ in the germline V gene (reference sequence). The CDR3 consists of 14 residues. Trimming took 2 bases from V and 2 from J, leaving 10 bases between them. The CDR3 DNA follows: TGTGCCAGCAGCTTAACGCCAGGGGCCTACGAGCAGTACTTC. It translates to CASSLTPGAYEQYF.